The 29 T cell receptor beta chains listed next were all sequenced from one sample in a study of T cell repertoires in aging, cancer and after chemotherapy. TRB rearrangements spanning V, D and J were amplified using mixed TRB-A/B primers. Using its own MiXCR run on the multiplex PCR reads, TCRdb lists one record per CDR3 protein. The sample comprises about 3,000 distinct CDR3 sequences, approximately 25% of which are singletons, and roughly 30% rests with the top ten. TCR beta rearrangements were amplified from peripheral blood genomic DNA. Material: blood. Receptors were obtained from a human donor with a solid tumor.

Concerning this clonotype: With a much larger clone just one base away, this may be a read error. The chain carries TRBV30 and TRBJ1-2; possibly TRBD1 for D (5 bases). The CDR3 has 14 amino acids. The V and J ends lost 3 bases and 3 bases respectively, with 14 bases between them. Germline V gene data show CDR1 as GTSNPN and CDR2 as SVGIG (reference sequence). The CDR3 coding sequence is TGTGCCTGGAGACAGACGGGAGGGGACTATGGCTACACCTTC. Its protein product is CAWRQTGGDYGYTF.

Worth noting for this clonotype: A much larger clone is a single base away; this may be a read error. V and J are TRBV15 and TRBJ2-7; D possibly uses TRBD1 or TRBD2 (5 bases each). Trimming took 2 bases from V and 5 from J, leaving 13 bases between them. The CDR3 is 14 residues long. Germline assignment: CDR1 LNHNV and CDR2 YYDKDF (reference sequence). In DNA, the CDR3 is TGTGCCACCAGCAGATGGGAGTTCAGGGACGAGCAGTACTTC. It encodes CATSRWEFRDEQYF.

The chain links TRBV5-4 to TRBJ2-1; D call uncertain. The CDR3 totals 11 residues. CDR1 and CDR2 (germline): SGHNT, YYREEE (reference sequence). V lost 4 bases to trimming and J lost 7 bases, with 6 bases between them. CDR3 in amino acids: CASSRLNEQFF. CDR3 sequence (DNA): TGTGCCAGCAGCCGGCTAAATGAGCAGTTCTTC.

The chain recombines TRBV12-3 or TRBV12-4 with TRBJ1-1; no firm D call. CDR3 size: 13 residues. Trimming took 2 bases from V and 1 from J, leaving 5 bases between them. This CDR3 reads CASSLTENTEAFF. The DNA of the CDR3 is TGTGCCAGCAGTTTAACCGAGAACACTGAAGCTTTCTTT.

This clonotype is medium-sized. The V gene is TRBV19, the J gene TRBJ1-2, with D possibly being TRBD1 (6 bases). CDR3 size: 12 residues. Trimming shortened V by 3 bases and J by 6 bases, and 8 bases separated the two germline ends. The germline V gene encodes CDR1 LNHDA and CDR2 SQIVND (reference sequence). For the CDR3, the DNA is TGTGCCAGTAGTATGGGGGCCAATGGCTACACCTTC. Its protein product is CASSMGANGYTF.

This clonotype counts as medium-sized (0.01 to 0.1%). The V and J genes are TRBV15 and TRBJ2-1, with TRBD2 matching over 10 bases. The CDR3 contains 17 residues. Germline CDR1 and CDR2: LNHNV and YYDKDF (reference sequence). Unmatched junction bases numbered 8, after V lost 3 bases and J lost 3 bases. CDR3 in DNA: TGTGCCACCAGCAGTACGCTGAGCGGGGGGGTCTACAATGAGCAGTTCTTC. Its protein is CATSSTLSGGVYNEQFF.

This clonotype is medium-sized by share. V and J are TRBV19 and TRBJ2-7; D is unresolved. The CDR3 runs 14 residues. Between the trimmed V and J ends, which lost 6 bases and 5 bases, there was a span of 17 bases. Germline CDR1 reads LNHDA; CDR2 reads SQIVND (reference sequence). The CDR3 DNA follows: TGTGCCAGTAGGAGTAGGCCCCTCGGCGACGAGCAGTACTTC. Its translation: CASRSRPLGDEQYF.

In its sample, this clonotype ranks as hyperexpanded. The rearrangement joins TRBV27 to TRBJ1-2, with 7 bases that match TRBD1. The V gene end was trimmed by 5 bases and the J gene end by 3 bases; junction bases not matched to a gene: 6. Germline CDR1 MNHEY, CDR2 SMNVEV (reference sequence). This CDR3 spans 14 amino acids. The CDR3, as DNA: TGTGCCAGCAGTCCCACGACAGGGCACTATGGCTACACCTTC. Translated: CASSPTTGHYGYTF.

The V call is TRBV24-1, the J call TRBJ2-1; D is unresolved. The CDR3 spans 13 residues. Between the trimmed V and J ends, which lost 1 base and 3 bases, there was a span of 3 bases. The germline gives CDR1 KGHDR, CDR2 SFDVKD. The CDR3 loop reads CATSDFNYNEQFF. The CDR3, as DNA: TGTGCCACCAGTGATTTTAACTACAATGAGCAGTTCTTC.

V is TRBV20-1 and J is TRBJ1-1, with 7 bases that match TRBD1. V trimming: 2 bases; J trimming: 7 bases; junction bases outside the gene matches: 7. Germline-derived CDR1 and CDR2 are DFQATT and SNEGSKA (reference sequence). This CDR3 comprises 13 residues. CDR3 sequence: CSARIQGLGEAFF. CDR3 in DNA: TGCAGTGCTAGAATACAGGGGTTGGGTGAAGCTTTCTTT.

The CDR3 coding sequence is TGTGCCATCAGTGACTTACAGGGGGGAAATTCACCCCTCCACTTT. The encoded protein is CAISDLQGGNSPLHF. The rearrangement joins TRBV10-3 to TRBJ1-6; TRBD1 matches at 8 bases. V trimming: 3 bases; J trimming: 7 bases; junction bases outside the gene matches: 5. Germline V lookup: CDR1 ENHRY, CDR2 SYGVKD. The CDR3 extends over 15 amino acids.

The V call is TRBV24-1, the J call TRBJ1-1; 8 nucleotides align to TRBD1. The J segment lost 1 base and the V segment lost 7 bases, leaving 1 base of the junction unmatched. CDR1 and CDR2 (germline): KGHDR, SFDVKD. This CDR3 contains 13 residues. CDR3 in amino acids: CATRGTGNTEAFF. The CDR3 DNA sequence: TGTGCCACCAGAGGGACAGGGAACACTGAAGCTTTCTTT.

This clonotype rates as medium-sized. The rearrangement joins TRBV12-3 or TRBV12-4 to TRBJ2-7; D is undetermined. V was clipped by 3 bases and J by 6 bases, with 15 bases between them. CDR3 size: 14 residues. The chain's CDR3 is CASSFYSGNSEQYF. CDR3 DNA: TGTGCCAGCAGTTTTTATTCGGGCAATTCCGAGCAGTACTTC.

This chain joins TRBV7-2 and TRBJ2-3; D gene uncertain. V was cut by 4 bases and J by 4 bases, with 15 bases left in between. This CDR3 comprises 15 residues. The germline gives CDR1 SGHTA, CDR2 FQGNSA. The CDR3 spells CASSSGPLYADTQYF. DNA of the CDR3: TGTGCCAGCAGCTCGGGCCCTCTTTACGCAGATACGCAGTATTTT.

The chain joins TRBV12-3 or TRBV12-4 to TRBJ2-7, with 10 bases lining up with TRBD1. J lost 6 bases, V lost 7 bases, and 9 bases had no gene match. This CDR3 has 14 amino acids. The CDR3 DNA sequence: TGTGCCAGCACGGGGGACAGGGGAACCAGCGAGCAGTACTTC. This encodes CASTGDRGTSEQYF.

The V and J genes are TRBV20-1 and TRBJ1-5; possibly TRBD1 for D (5 bases). Germline CDR1 and CDR2: DFQATT and SNEGSKA (reference sequence). This CDR3 is built from 15 residues. V shed 0 bases and J shed 2 bases, with 11 bases lying between them. The CDR3 region has the DNA TGCAGTGCTAGAGATCCGGGAGGGGGCAATCAGCCCCAGCATTTT. Protein sequence: CSARDPGGGNQPQHF.

This clonotype is medium-sized within its sample. This rearrangement joins TRBV6-5 to TRBJ1-2; D ambiguous. Germline lookup yields CDR1 MNHEY and CDR2 SVGAGI. With 0 bases removed from V and 5 bases from J, the gap between germline ends came to 10 bases. The CDR3 runs 14 residues. CDR3 protein: CASSYSIDGYGYTF. The CDR3 DNA is TGTGCCAGCAGTTACTCGATTGACGGGTATGGCTACACCTTC.

In its sample, this clonotype ranks as medium-sized (0.01 to 0.1%). For the CDR3, the DNA is TGTGCCAGCAGTTACGTGCTAGCTGGTACAGATACGCAGTATTTT. It translates to CASSYVLAGTDTQYF. This chain joins TRBV6-5 and TRBJ2-3; TRBD2 is a possible D gene (5 bases). The CDR3 length is 15 residues. V shed 2 bases and J shed 3 bases, with 12 bases lying between them. The V gene's germline CDR1 is MNHEY and CDR2 SVGAGI.

This chain connects TRBV6-5 to TRBJ1-1, with D uncertain. The CDR3 length is 13 residues. Trimming removed 1 base at V and 1 base at J, with 4 bases between. Germline values: CDR1 MNHEY, CDR2 SVGAGI. CDR3: CASSYLENTEAFF. Written as DNA, the CDR3 is TGTGCCAGCAGTTACTTGGAGAACACTGAAGCTTTCTTT.

The V and J genes are TRBV19 and TRBJ2-1; a possible D gene is TRBD2 (5 bases). This CDR3 contains 13 residues. Trimming removed 2 bases from V and 4 bases from J, with 6 bases in between. The V gene's germline CDR1 is LNHDA and CDR2 SQIVND (reference sequence). The DNA for the CDR3 is TGTGCCAGTAGTATACGCGGGTACAATGAGCAGTTCTTC. This encodes CASSIRGYNEQFF.

This clonotype rates as medium-sized. The CDR3 DNA is TGTGCCAGCAGTGAATGGGGGGGACGGACAAGGACCTACGAGCAGTACTTC. As protein: CASSEWGGRTRTYEQYF. The chain carries TRBV6-1 and TRBJ2-7; 7 bases agree with TRBD2. With V trimmed by 2 bases and J by 2 bases, 12 bases remained unmatched. The CDR3 contains 17 residues. From germline, CDR1 is MNHNS and CDR2 SASEGT.

This sequence joins TRBV15 and TRBJ2-5, with D possibly matching TRBD2 (6 bases). V lost 8 bases to trimming and J lost 4 bases, with 23 bases between them. Germline values: CDR1 LNHNV, CDR2 YYDKDF (reference sequence). The CDR3 is 16 amino acids. The CDR3 reads CATGPGLIERGETQYF. CDR3 nucleotide sequence: TGTGCCACCGGCCCGGGACTGATTGAGAGGGGAGAGACCCAGTACTTC. Using reference TRBV15 and TRBJ2-5 for the parts outside the CDR3, the full variable domain is DAMVIQNPRYQVTQFGKPVTLSCSQTLNHNVMYWYQQKSSQAPKLLFHYYDKDFNNEADTPDNFQSRRPNTSFCFLDIRSPGLGDTAMYLCATGPGLIERGETQYFGPGTRLLVL.

This clonotype qualifies as medium-sized. The V and J genes are TRBV30 and TRBJ2-2; 7 positions match TRBD1. The germline gives CDR1 GTSNPN, CDR2 SVGIG (reference sequence). Germline trimming cut 3 bases from V and 7 bases from J; bases unmatched to any gene: 14. CDR3 length equals 16 residues. The DNA for the CDR3 is TGTGCCTGGAGGAACGTCCTAGAACAGGGGTACGGGGAGCTGTTTTTT. It is translated as CAWRNVLEQGYGELFF.

Concerning this clonotype: Possible read error: a much larger clone is one base away. The genes are TRBV6-5 and TRBJ2-1, with D possibly TRBD2 on 6 matching bases. V lost 4 bases and J lost 6, with 13 bases in between. The CDR3 has 14 residues. Germline lookup yields CDR1 MNHEY and CDR2 SVGAGI. CDR3 amino acids: CASSFSGGFNEQFF. The CDR3 DNA follows: TGTGCCAGCAGTTTTTCCGGGGGATTCAATGAGCAGTTCTTC.

Judged by abundance, this clonotype is medium-sized. The J gene is TRBJ2-3, the V gene TRBV7-2, with 8 bases fitting TRBD2. V gave up 5 bases and J gave up 9 bases; unmatched junction bases: 13. The CDR3 contains 15 residues. The germline V gene has CDR1 SGHTA and CDR2 FQGNSA. The CDR3 loop is CASSTLAGFQGTQYF. The CDR3, as DNA: TGTGCCAGCAGCACCTTAGCGGGATTTCAGGGAACGCAGTATTTT. The variable domain in full, completed from reference TRBV7-2 and TRBJ2-3, reads GAGVSQSPSNKVTEKGKDVELRCDPISGHTALYWYRQSLGQGLEFLIYFQGNSAPDKSGLPSDRFSAERTGGSVSTLTIQRTQQEDSAVYLCASSTLAGFQGTQYFGPGTRLTVL.

Notes on this clonotype: A much larger clone sits a single nucleotide away, making a read error possible. J is TRBJ2-1 and V is TRBV7-6, with 12 bases matching TRBD2. The CDR3 sequence is 16 residues long. Germline assignment: CDR1 SGHVS and CDR2 FNYEAQ. Here the CDR3 reads CASSRLAGDRNNEKFF. The CDR3 coding sequence is TGTGCCAGCAGTAGACTAGCGGGGGATCGTAACAATGAGAAGTTCTTC.

Concerning this clonotype: In this CDR3 the conserved last residue, phenylalanine or tryptophan, is missing, so a read error is likely. The V and J genes are TRBV12-3 or TRBV12-4 and TRBJ2-1, with TRBD2 matching 8 bases. The CDR3 is made up of 16 amino acids. V lost 5 bases, J lost 7 bases, and 13 bases stayed unmatched. Here the CDR3 reads CASSPGGGGRGNEQFY. The CDR3 DNA reads TGTGCCAGCAGTCCCGGAGGCGGGGGGCGGGGGAATGAGCAGTTCTAC.

V and J are TRBV6-6 and TRBJ1-4, with 7 bases fitting TRBD1. The CDR3 covers 14 residues. From germline, CDR1 is MNHNY and CDR2 SVGAGI (reference sequence). V shed 6 bases, J shed 5 bases, and the junction held 6 bases outside the gene matches. CDR3 amino acids: CASSPDRRNEKLFF. The DNA for the CDR3 is TGTGCCAGCAGCCCGGACAGGCGCAATGAAAAACTGTTTTTT.

The J gene is TRBJ2-3, the V gene TRBV11-3; perhaps TRBD2 as D (6 bases). Trimming pared 2 bases from V and 8 bases from J, leaving 17 bases between. CDR3 length: 15 amino acids. Germline CDR1 SGHNT, CDR2 YENEEA. DNA of the CDR3: TGTGCCAGCAGCTTATTCTTGGCTAGCGAAGGTACGCAGTATTTT. This encodes CASSLFLASEGTQYF.